The present entry profiles one TCR beta chain with its context. Its antigen is unknown. A J-beta primer mix and a sample-barcoded 5' primer were used in a second PCR of roughly 6 to 11 cycles. TCRdb reprocessed the 5' RACE reads via MiXCR and lists one record per CDR3 protein. The repertoire holds hundreds of thousands of distinct CDR3 sequences, around 43% seen once, with about 32% in the top ten. This sample was taken from a study of blood T cells in healthy people across ages. General observations from the study: Unknown donor CMV status possibly confounded expanded clonotype changes.

CDR1 MNHEY and CDR2 SVGEGT come from the germline V gene. The CDR3 spans 13 residues. J lost 3 bases, V lost 6 bases, and 2 bases had no gene match. The specimen was blood. The chain employs TRBV6-2 or TRBV6-3 and TRBJ1-5, with TRBD1 identical over 7 bases. The receptor comes from a man at least 80 years old in good health. The DNA of the CDR3 is TGTGCCAGCAGGACAGGGCACAATCAGCCCCAGCATTTT. This encodes CASRTGHNQPQHF.